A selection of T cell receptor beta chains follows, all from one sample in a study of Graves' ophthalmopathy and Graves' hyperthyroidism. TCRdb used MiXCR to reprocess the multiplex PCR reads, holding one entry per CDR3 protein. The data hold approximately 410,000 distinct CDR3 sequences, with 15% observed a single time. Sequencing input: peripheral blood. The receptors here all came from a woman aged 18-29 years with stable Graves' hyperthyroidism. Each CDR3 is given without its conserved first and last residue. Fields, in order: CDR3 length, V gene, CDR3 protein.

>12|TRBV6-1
ASRTGLLTDTQY
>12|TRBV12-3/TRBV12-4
ASRGTGIQETQY
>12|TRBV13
ASSWGQGVDEQY
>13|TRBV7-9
ASSRQGNANTEAF
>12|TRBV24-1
ATSDWPRPYEQY
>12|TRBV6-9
ARTSGRMNTEAF
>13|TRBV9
ASSVALGGGGELF
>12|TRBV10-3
AISDFASTNEQY
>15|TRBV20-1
SARDPGLFASNQPQH
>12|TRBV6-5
ASRGREYNQPQH
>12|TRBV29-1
SVSGALGANVLT
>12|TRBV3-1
ASSQVNSNQPQH
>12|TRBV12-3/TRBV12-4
ASSLAVGQETQY
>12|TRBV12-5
ASGGAGIAYEQY
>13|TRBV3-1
ASSQGRVRNQPQH
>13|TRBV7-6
ASSIPRDASYEQY
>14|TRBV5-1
ASSSGIGTGYYEQY
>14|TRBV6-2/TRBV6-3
ASSYSRGSVQETQY
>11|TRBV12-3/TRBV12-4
ASSQGQGETQY
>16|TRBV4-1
ASSQVVQGYRTGNTIY
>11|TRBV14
ASSQGGKYEQY
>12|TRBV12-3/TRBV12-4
ASSLRWVNSPLH
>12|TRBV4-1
ASSQVRGGRGYT
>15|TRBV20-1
SAPGQGAEGANYGYT
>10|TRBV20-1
SARGQFYEQY
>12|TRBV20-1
SARGGEPDYGYT
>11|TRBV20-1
SARRGGGGELF
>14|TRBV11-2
ASSLGASGSSYEQY
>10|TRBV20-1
SARDGPAPLH
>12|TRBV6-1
AGWPLGVRETQY
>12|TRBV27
ASRRQGGNSPLH
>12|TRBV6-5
ATRGTGRNQPQH
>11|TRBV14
ASSQVRGHGYT
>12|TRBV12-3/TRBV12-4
ASSLQGSAQPQH
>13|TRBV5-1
ASSRSGTEAYEQY
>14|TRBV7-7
ASSLGDTRTTGELF
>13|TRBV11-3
ASSPLTGQVTEAF
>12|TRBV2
ASSGGGYEYEQY
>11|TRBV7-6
ASSGTGFTEAF
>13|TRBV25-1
ASSESGREPGEQY
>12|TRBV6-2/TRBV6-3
ASSYLDKNTEAF
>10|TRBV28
ASSLFRGSQH
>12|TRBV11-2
ASRPQGPDYEQY
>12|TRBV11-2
ASSRLRADSPLH
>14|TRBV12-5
ASGLALDQGTGELF
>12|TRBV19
ASSMGSGRHGYT